A single sample gave rise to the 7 T cell receptor beta chains below, sequenced in a study of shared clonotypes between healthy human individuals. Produced via immunoSEQ multiplex PCR; TCRdb's table is partial and in-frame only. The sample has roughly 2.2 million clones, around 90% seen once; the top ten hold 0.37%. The material sequenced was naive CD4+ T cells from PBMCs. Subset denoted: CD45RA+ positively selected. The receptors were sampled from a man in his late teens or twenties in good health. Some clones in this sample may be carry-over from other donors' samples.

The chain recombines TRBV7-9 with TRBJ2-7, with unresolved D. Germline CDR1 and CDR2: SEHNR and FQNEAQ (reference sequence). V was clipped by 3 bases and J by 2 bases, with 11 bases between them. The CDR3 contains 14 residues. The DNA of the CDR3 is TGTGCCAGCAGCTTTAACGGCGGAGCCTACGAGCAGTACTTC. Translation: CASSFNGGAYEQYF.

V gene TRBV2 combines with J gene TRBJ2-7; D not resolved. Trimming pared 0 bases from V and 2 bases from J, leaving 8 bases between. The CDR3 runs to 14 residues. Per germline, CDR1 SNHLY and CDR2 FYNNEI. The CDR3 DNA reads as TGTGCCAGCAGTGAAGCGGGCCGTACCTACGAGCAGTACTTC. It encodes CASSEAGRTYEQYF.

The chain uses TRBV10-3 and TRBJ2-2, with unresolved D. The CDR3 runs to 14 residues. The V gene's germline CDR1 is ENHRY and CDR2 SYGVKD. V lost 3 bases and J lost 4, with 9 bases in between. The CDR3 reads CAISEGYVTGELFF. CDR3 nucleotide sequence: TGTGCCATCAGTGAAGGGTATGTCACCGGGGAGCTGTTTTTT.

The genes are TRBV5-4 and TRBJ1-4; 11 bases map to TRBD1. The V and J ends lost 4 bases and 6 bases, in that order; junction bases with no gene match: 11. Per the germline V gene, CDR1 is SGHNT and CDR2 is YYREEE (reference sequence). CDR3 length: 17 residues. CDR3 nucleotide sequence: TGTGCCAGCAGCCAAGGACAGGGGGCCATTAGATATGAAAAACTGTTTTTT. As protein: CASSQGQGAIRYEKLFF. The full variable domain, in which reference TRBV5-4 and TRBJ1-4 provide the parts outside the CDR3, is ETGVTQSPTHLIKTRGQQVTLRCSSQSGHNTVSWYQQALGQGPQFIFQYYREEENGRGNFPPRFSGLQFPNYSSELNVNALELDDSALYLCASSQGQGAIRYEKLFFGSGTQLSVL.

The chain has TRBV5-4 and TRBJ1-1; 7 nucleotides match TRBD1. Germline-derived CDR1 and CDR2 are SGHNT and YYREEE (reference sequence). V lost 5 bases to trimming and J lost 4 bases; unmatched junction nucleotides: 8. This CDR3 has 14 residues. As DNA, the CDR3 is TGTGCCAGCAGGCAACGACAGGGCGGCACTGAAGCTTTCTTT. It codes for CASRQRQGGTEAFF.

The table lists this clone with a count of one. The rearrangement joins TRBV4-1 to TRBJ2-7, with D tentatively TRBD1 or TRBD2 (5 bases each). The V gene lost 2 bases and the J gene lost 2 bases, with 13 bases spanning the gap. Germline CDR1 and CDR2: MGHRA and YSYEKL. The CDR3 has 15 amino acids. The CDR3 DNA reads as TGCGCCAGCAGCCAACCCCTCGGGACGACCTACGAGCAGTACTTC. The encoded protein is CASSQPLGTTYEQYF.

The chain has TRBV27 and TRBJ2-3, with 7 nucleotides matching TRBD1. The CDR3 is made up of 15 amino acids. CDR1 and CDR2 from the germline V gene are MNHEY and SMNVEV (reference sequence). V dropped 8 bases and J dropped 5; count of bases not matched to a gene: 13. In DNA, the CDR3 is TGTGCCAGCGCCGAACCACAGGGGCTTGGAGATACGCAGTATTTT. Amino acids: CASAEPQGLGDTQYF.